The subject of this entry is one T cell receptor (beta chain). The sample comes from a study of blood T cell repertoires in COVID-19. About the research overall: The United States, Italy and Spain supplied acute and convalescent COVID-19 samples. Sources were T cells, B-cell-depleted T cells, or PBMCs; the material itself was cDNA or gDNA.

The V gene lost 7 bases and the J gene lost 2 bases, with 15 bases spanning the gap. The germline gives CDR1 LNHDA, CDR2 SQIVND (reference sequence). The length of the CDR3 is 15 residues. Sequenced by immunoSEQ multiplex PCR; TCRdb stores in-frame clones only, minus some. This table has hundreds of thousands of clones, about 85% appearing once. This receptor was identified in a man aged 18 to 35 with active or convalescent COVID-19. The sample consisted of peripheral blood. V is TRBV19 and J is TRBJ1-5; D is perhaps TRBD1 (5 bases). The CDR3 coding sequence is TGTGCCAGTACCATACAAGGGGATCGCAATCAGCCCCAGCATTTT. Encoded protein: CASTIQGDRNQPQHF.